Shown below are 25 T cell receptor beta chains from a single sample sequenced in a study of cytomegalovirus exposure and HLA in healthy donors. PCR primers comprised 60 Vbeta and 13 Jbeta primers. Repertoires were generated with immunoSEQ multiplex PCR, while TCRdb's copy carries only in-frame clones and drops some. The table shows about 160,000 clones, with 75% to 85% occurring only once. The source material was PBMCs. The source is a man aged 50 to 60 in good health and CMV-seropositive.

The chain recombines TRBV19 with TRBJ1-5, with 9 positions matching TRBD1. V shed 3 bases and J 4 bases; nucleotides not matched to a gene: 4. Germline-derived CDR1 and CDR2 are LNHDA and SQIVND (reference sequence). The CDR3 contains 15 residues. For the CDR3, the DNA is TGTGCCAGTAGTATTGACAGGGGGGGAAATCAGCCCCAGCATTTT. Translating it yields CASSIDRGGNQPQHF.

This clone was seen a handful of times. The J gene is TRBJ1-1, the V gene TRBV5-1; D might be TRBD1 (6 bases). The CDR3 extends over 15 amino acids. V lost 0 bases to trimming and J lost 5 bases, with 14 bases between them. Germline assignment: CDR1 SGHRS and CDR2 YFSETQ. CDR3 nucleotides: TGCGCCAGCAGCTTGGTCTCCGGGGGGCTTACTGAAGCTTTCTTT. Its protein is CASSLVSGGLTEAFF.

This rearrangement joins TRBV5-1 to TRBJ2-7; D is possibly TRBD1 (6 bases). CDR3 size: 15 residues. Per the germline V gene, CDR1 is SGHRS and CDR2 is YFSETQ. The V and J ends lost 3 bases and 0 bases respectively, with 13 bases between them. The CDR3 DNA reads TGCGCCAGCAGCTCCCGTCCGGGACACTCCTACGAGCAGTACTTC. Protein product: CASSSRPGHSYEQYF.

V gene TRBV14 combines with J gene TRBJ2-1; 7 positions match TRBD1. V shed 0 bases and J 5 bases; nucleotides not matched to a gene: 1. Germline loops: CDR1 SGHDN, CDR2 FVKESK. The CDR3 extends over 14 amino acids. The CDR3 DNA is TGTGCCAGCAGCCAAGAAAGGGGGCACAATGAGCAGTTCTTC. Translation: CASSQERGHNEQFF.

This clone was found once. The J gene is TRBJ2-7, the V gene TRBV19; TRBD1 might be the D (6 bases). Germline loops: CDR1 LNHDA, CDR2 SQIVND (reference sequence). The CDR3 has 15 residues. Trimming stripped 3 bases from V and 3 bases from J, with 15 bases between. The CDR3 protein is CASSMGLGAIYEQYF. The CDR3 region has the DNA TGTGCCAGTAGTATGGGTCTGGGGGCGATCTACGAGCAGTACTTC.

This chain connects TRBV19 to TRBJ2-5, with 10 positions matching TRBD2. This CDR3 is 16 amino acids long. Trimming at V came to 5 bases and at J to 3 bases, leaving 9 bases not matched to a gene. Per germline, CDR1 LNHDA and CDR2 SQIVND (reference sequence). CDR3 sequence: CASSPQREGLEETQYF. For the CDR3, the DNA is TGTGCCAGTAGTCCGCAGCGGGAGGGCCTCGAAGAGACCCAGTACTTC.

The rearrangement links TRBV5-4 to TRBJ2-1; perhaps TRBD2 as D (5 bases). V lost 0 bases and J 7 bases, leaving 14 bases between the germline ends. Germline V gene sequence: CDR1 SGHNT, CDR2 YYREEE (reference sequence). This CDR3 contains 15 residues. In nucleotides, the CDR3 is TGTGCCAGCAGCTTGGTCGTGGGAGTGTTAAATGAGCAGTTCTTC. It specifies CASSLVVGVLNEQFF.

The chain joins TRBV25-1 to TRBJ1-4; D is undetermined. Germline V gene data show CDR1 as MGHDK and CDR2 as SYGVNS. The CDR3 length is 15 residues. Trimming removed 5 bases from V and 0 bases from J, with 10 bases in between. The DNA of the CDR3 is TGTGCCAGCAGTTCCCGAGTTGCAACTAATGAAAAACTGTTTTTT. Protein product: CASSSRVATNEKLFF. Full variable domain (missing parts from reference TRBV25-1 and TRBJ1-4): EADIYQTPRYLVIGTGKKITLECSQTMGHDKMYWYQQDPGMELHLIHYSYGVNSTEKGDLSSESTVSRIRTEHFPLTLESARPSHTSQYLCASSSRVATNEKLFFGSGTQLSVL.

This rearrangement joins TRBV30 to TRBJ2-1; TRBD1 is a possible D gene (5 bases). Germline CDR1 is GTSNPN and CDR2 is SVGIG (reference sequence). The V end lost 3 bases, the J end lost 5 bases, and 20 bases lay between the germline ends. CDR3 length: 16 amino acids. The CDR3 DNA follows: TGTGCCTGGAGGTCTCCCCCGCAGGGTCTGGACAATGAGCAGTTCTTC. This sequence encodes CAWRSPPQGLDNEQFF.

The J gene is TRBJ2-1, the V gene TRBV5-1; weak D call: TRBD1 (6 bases). The CDR3 runs 15 residues. V was pared by 4 bases and J by 2 bases, with 13 bases between. Per the germline V gene, CDR1 is SGHRS and CDR2 is YFSETQ. The DNA for the CDR3 is TGCGCCAGCAGCGGACAGACTAAACCCTACAATGAGCAGTTCTTC. It yields the protein CASSGQTKPYNEQFF.

V is TRBV28 and J is TRBJ2-3; D unresolved. Germline CDR1 is MDHEN and CDR2 is SYDVKM. This CDR3 region has 16 residues. The V end was cut by 4 bases, the J end by 3 bases, with 17 bases between. The CDR3 spells CASSSRNLPSTDTQYF. The CDR3, as DNA: TGTGCCAGCAGTTCCAGGAACCTTCCATCGACAGATACGCAGTATTTT.

This chain uses TRBV7-2 with TRBJ2-2; the D is unclear. Between the trimmed V and J ends, which lost 1 base and 1 base, there was a span of 4 bases. The CDR3 is 14 residues long. From germline, CDR1 is SGHTA and CDR2 FQGNSA. CDR3 DNA sequence: TGTGCCAGCAGCTTAGGAGGGAACACCGGGGAGCTGTTTTTT. It translates to CASSLGGNTGELFF.

The chain recombines TRBV5-1 with TRBJ2-5, with 7 positions matching TRBD2. The CDR3 loop spans 13 amino acids. CDR1 and CDR2 from the germline V gene are SGHRS and YFSETQ. The trim removed 3 bases at V and 4 bases at J, leaving 3 bases unmatched. The CDR3 region has the DNA TGCGCCAGCAGCTCGGGGGGTCCAGAGACCCAGTACTTC. Translating it yields CASSSGGPETQYF.

The rearrangement joins TRBV4-2 to TRBJ2-1, with D hard to call. CDR1 and CDR2 (germline): LGHNA, YNFKEQ. Trimming removed 0 bases at V and 1 base at J, with 10 bases between. The CDR3 is 16 amino acids. CDR3 region: CASSQESRWSYNEQFF. CDR3 DNA sequence: TGTGCCAGCAGCCAAGAGTCGCGGTGGTCCTACAATGAGCAGTTCTTC.

This sequence joins TRBV14 and TRBJ2-7; TRBD1 matches at 9 bases. Germline CDR1 is SGHDN and CDR2 is FVKESK. Germline trimming cut 1 base from V and 1 base from J; bases unmatched to any gene: 11. The CDR3 contains 18 residues. CDR3: CASSQGPNRDRVSYEQYF. For the CDR3, the DNA is TGTGCCAGCAGCCAAGGCCCCAACCGGGACAGGGTATCCTACGAGCAGTACTTC.

This clone was counted a few times. This chain uses TRBV2 with TRBJ1-5, with a tentative D call TRBD1 (6 bases). V was trimmed by 2 bases and J by 9 bases, leaving 17 bases between them. Germline V gene data show CDR1 as SNHLY and CDR2 as FYNNEI. This CDR3 region has 15 residues. DNA for the CDR3: TGTGCCAGCAGTGAAAGGGGAACGGGGGGCGGGCCCCAGCATTTT. This translates into CASSERGTGGGPQHF.

The rearrangement uses TRBV6-6 and TRBJ2-7; 7 bases agree with TRBD1. Germline values: CDR1 MNHNY, CDR2 SVGAGI (reference sequence). Trimming at V came to 6 bases and at J to 3 bases, leaving 11 bases not matched to a gene. The CDR3 has 15 residues. The CDR3 region has the DNA TGTGCCAGCAGGGCGTCCGGGACAGTTAACTACGAGCAGTACTTC. Translated, it gives CASRASGTVNYEQYF.

J is TRBJ2-7 and V is TRBV5-1; TRBD1 might be the D (6 bases). V shed 4 bases and J shed 5 bases, with 16 bases lying between them. This CDR3 spans 14 amino acids. The V gene's germline CDR1 is SGHRS and CDR2 YFSETQ. The CDR3 bases are TGCGCCAGCAGCCCGGAACAGGGACGCGACGAGCAGTACTTC. The encoded protein is CASSPEQGRDEQYF.

The rearrangement joins TRBV5-1 to TRBJ1-1; D gene uncertain. CDR1 and CDR2 (germline): SGHRS, YFSETQ. V lost 4 bases and J lost 4, with 8 bases in between. The CDR3 is 12 amino acids. CDR3 coding DNA: TGCGCCAGCAGCCCCCCGTCCACTGAAGCTTTCTTT. It yields the protein CASSPPSTEAFF. Complete variable domain (other parts from reference TRBV5-1 and TRBJ1-1): KAGVTQTPRYLIKTRGQQVTLSCSPISGHRSVSWYQQTPGQGLQFLFEYFSETQRNKGNFPGRFSGRQFSNSRSEMNVSTLELGDSALYLCASSPPSTEAFFGQGTRLTVV.

The chain is built from TRBV15 and TRBJ1-4; TRBD1 is a possible D gene (5 bases). Trimming took 8 bases from V and 0 from J, leaving 7 bases between them. CDR3 length: 13 amino acids. CDR1 is LNHNV and CDR2 is YYDKDF in the germline V gene (reference sequence). CDR3 DNA sequence: TGTGCCACCGGGGGGTCAACTAATGAAAAACTGTTTTTT. It specifies CATGGSTNEKLFF.

CDR3 nucleotides: TGTGCCAGCAGCTTAAGGGAAGGCGGGAGGGCCCGGGGGACCCAGTACTTC. Encoded protein: CASSLREGGRARGTQYF. The V gene is TRBV7-8, the J gene TRBJ2-5, with 9 bases fitting TRBD2. Trimming at V came to 2 bases and at J to 7 bases, leaving 14 bases not matched to a gene. This CDR3 has 17 residues. Germline assignment: CDR1 SGHVS and CDR2 FQNEAQ.

This chain's CDR3 is CASSLVRGNNSPLHF. The CDR3 region has the DNA TGTGCCAGCAGCTTAGTGCGGGGAAACAATTCACCCCTCCACTTT. The V gene is TRBV7-9, the J gene TRBJ1-6; D is uncertain. Germline loops: CDR1 SEHNR, CDR2 FQNEAQ (reference sequence). V lost 1 base and J 7 bases, leaving 11 bases between the germline ends. The length of the CDR3 is 15 residues.

This sequence joins TRBV5-1 and TRBJ1-1; D ambiguous. The germline V and J ends were trimmed by 0 bases and 7 bases, with 7 bases remaining between them. The CDR3 is 12 residues long. Germline values: CDR1 SGHRS, CDR2 YFSETQ. The DNA for the CDR3 is TGCGCCAGCAGCTTGGATAAGCGTGAAGCTTTCTTT. This encodes CASSLDKREAFF. The variable domain in full, completed from reference TRBV5-1 and TRBJ1-1, reads KAGVTQTPRYLIKTRGQQVTLSCSPISGHRSVSWYQQTPGQGLQFLFEYFSETQRNKGNFPGRFSGRQFSNSRSEMNVSTLELGDSALYLCASSLDKREAFFGQGTRLTVV.

The V gene is TRBV5-6, the J gene TRBJ2-7, with D perhaps TRBD2 (5 bases). With 4 bases removed from V and 0 bases from J, the gap between germline ends came to 11 bases. The length of the CDR3 is 14 residues. CDR1 and CDR2 (germline): SGHDT, YYEEEE. The CDR3 spells CASSSPGSSYEQYF. CDR3 DNA: TGTGCCAGCAGCAGCCCGGGGAGCTCCTACGAGCAGTACTTC.

The chain combines TRBV5-1 with TRBJ2-1; D perhaps matches TRBD1 (6 bases). The CDR3 loop spans 15 amino acids. CDR1 is SGHRS and CDR2 is YFSETQ in the germline V gene. Deletions cut 4 bases from V and 5 bases from J, with 16 bases between. The CDR3 coding sequence is TGCGCCAGCAGCCCCACGGTACAGGGCGACAATGAGCAGTTCTTC. This encodes CASSPTVQGDNEQFF.